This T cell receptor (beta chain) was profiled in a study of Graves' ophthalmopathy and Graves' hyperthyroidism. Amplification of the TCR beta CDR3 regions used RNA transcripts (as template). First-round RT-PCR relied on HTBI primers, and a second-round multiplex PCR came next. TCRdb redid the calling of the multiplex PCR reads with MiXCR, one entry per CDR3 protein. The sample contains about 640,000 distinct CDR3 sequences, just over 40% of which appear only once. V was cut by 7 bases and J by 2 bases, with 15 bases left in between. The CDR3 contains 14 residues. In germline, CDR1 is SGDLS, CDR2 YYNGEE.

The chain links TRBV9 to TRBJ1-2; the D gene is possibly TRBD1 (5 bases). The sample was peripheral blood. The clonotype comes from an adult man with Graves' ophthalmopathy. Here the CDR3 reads CASGQGTENYGYTF. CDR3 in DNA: TGTGCCAGCGGCCAAGGGACGGAGAACTATGGCTACACCTTC.